These 11 T cell receptor beta chains originate from one sample sequenced in a study of glioma-infiltrating T cells. Using RNA template, CDR3s of TCR alpha and beta were amplified with iRepertoire arm-PCR. MiXCR, run by TCRdb on the multiplex PCR reads, gives a single entry per CDR3 protein. The sample shows more than 350,000 distinct CDR3 sequences, more than 35% of them seen only once. Sequencing was performed on glioma tissue, nonneoplastic brain tissue, or PBMCs (not recorded which). The receptors originated from a human donor with low-grade glioma or glioblastoma, undergoing nonglioma brain surgery, or in good health (not recorded which).

This clonotype was observed a few times. The CDR3 nucleotides are TGCGCCAGCAGCCTTACTTACATGGGACCTGACGAGCAGTACTTC. The encoded protein is CASSLTYMGPDEQYF. The chain carries TRBV4-1 and TRBJ2-7, with D perhaps TRBD1 or TRBD2 (5 bases each). Trimming shortened V by 4 bases and J by 5 bases, and 18 bases separated the two germline ends. Germline CDR1 MGHRA, CDR2 YSYEKL. The CDR3 sequence is 15 residues long.

The chain combines TRBV5-1 with TRBJ2-1, with 8 positions matching TRBD2. This CDR3 spans 16 amino acids. Germline CDR1 reads SGHRS; CDR2 reads YFSETQ. With 3 bases clipped from V and 5 bases from J, the junction kept 10 bases outside the gene matches. The CDR3 region is CASSWTPGLGNNEQFF. CDR3 DNA sequence: TGCGCCAGCAGCTGGACTCCGGGACTAGGCAACAATGAGCAGTTCTTC.

The genes are TRBV19 and TRBJ2-5; D ambiguous. The CDR3 length is 12 residues. The V end lost 6 bases, the J end lost 4 bases, and 9 bases lay between the germline ends. Per the germline V gene, CDR1 is LNHDA and CDR2 is SQIVND (reference sequence). The chain's CDR3 is CASRDDRETQYF. CDR3 DNA sequence: TGTGCCAGTAGAGACGATAGAGAGACCCAGTACTTC.

This clonotype has only a few counts. The rearrangement uses TRBV6-1 and TRBJ1-4; D gene uncertain. Germline V gives CDR1 MNHNS, CDR2 SASEGT. Trimming stripped 5 bases from V and 7 bases from J, with 14 bases between. This CDR3 comprises 14 residues. DNA of the CDR3: TGTGCCAGCAGTTCTCCAGCTTTAGGTGAAAAACTGTTTTTT. Encoded protein: CASSSPALGEKLFF.

This clonotype was picked up many times. This rearrangement joins TRBV27 to TRBJ2-4; 8 bases map to TRBD1. V was pared by 8 bases and J by 6 bases, with 3 bases of the junction left unmatched. The germline CDR1 and CDR2 sequences are MNHEY and SMNVEV (reference sequence). CDR3 size: 12 residues. CDR3 in amino acids: CASSDRGNIQYF. The CDR3 DNA reads TGTGCCAGCTCCGACAGGGGAAACATTCAGTACTTC.

This clonotype was counted ten times or more. This chain joins TRBV27 and TRBJ2-7, with D possibly TRBD2 on 6 matching bases. V shed 2 bases and J shed 0 bases, with 11 bases lying between them. Germline lookup yields CDR1 MNHEY and CDR2 SMNVEV (reference sequence). The CDR3 is 15 residues long. DNA of the CDR3: TGTGCCAGCAGTTTAGCGGACGGGAGCTCCTACGAGCAGTACTTC. This codes for CASSLADGSSYEQYF.

This clonotype has a single count. This chain joins TRBV3-1 and TRBJ2-1; TRBD2 matches at 7 bases. This CDR3 has 15 amino acids. V lost 6 bases and J lost 10; bases outside the gene matches: 15. CDR1 LGHDT and CDR2 YNNKEL come from the germline V gene (reference sequence). CDR3 coding DNA: TGTGCCAGCAGTTTTTTCAGGGCGGGGGAAGGGGAGCAGTTCTTC. This encodes CASSFFRAGEGEQFF.

The chain recombines TRBV28 with TRBJ1-6; D not certain. V lost 1 base to trimming and J lost 7 bases, with 5 bases between them. The CDR3 runs to 13 residues. CDR1 is MDHEN and CDR2 is SYDVKM in the germline V gene. The CDR3: CASSLSGNSPLHF. The CDR3 DNA reads as TGTGCCAGCAGTTTATCCGGAAATTCACCCCTCCACTTT.

The V and J genes are TRBV20-1 and TRBJ1-4; D gene unclear. The CDR3 covers 15 residues. The V gene lost 0 bases and the J gene lost 3 bases, with 11 bases spanning the gap. CDR1 is DFQATT, CDR2 SNEGSKA, per germline (reference sequence). The CDR3 region has the DNA TGCAGTGCTAGAGATCCGGGAGAGCCTAATGAAAAACTGTTTTTT. It yields the protein CSARDPGEPNEKLFF.

On this clonotype: A much more abundant neighbour one base away suggests this may be a read error. V usage is TRBV27 and J usage is TRBJ2-1; D is perhaps TRBD2 (6 bases). This CDR3 contains 12 residues. CDR1 MNHEY and CDR2 SMNVEV come from the germline V gene (reference sequence). CDR3 region: CASRDFSNERFF. The CDR3 DNA reads TGTGCCAGTCGGGACTTCAGCAATGAGCGGTTCTTC.

The chain uses TRBV4-3 and TRBJ2-5; D ambiguous. The CDR3 is 14 residues long. The ends were cut back, 4 bases at V and 4 bases at J, with 13 bases in the middle. Germline CDR1 is LGHNA and CDR2 is YSLEER. The CDR3 nucleotides read TGCGCCAGCAGCCCTATGGAAAGCCGAGAGACCCAGTACTTC. It yields the protein CASSPMESRETQYF.